The next 16 T cell receptor beta chains were all read from a single sample in a study of T cells in Graves' hyperthyroidism and ophthalmopathy. Amplification of TCR beta CDR3 regions used RNA as the template. In the first-round RT-PCR of the TCR CDR3, the HTBI primer set was used. MiXCR was run by TCRdb on the multiplex PCR reads, yielding one entry per CDR3 protein. The sample lists roughly 360,000 distinct CDR3 sequences; approximately 12% were seen once. Source material: blood. These receptors all stem from a man younger than 40 with Graves' hyperthyroidism that later progressed to Graves' ophthalmopathy.

This clonotype was seen only once. This sequence may be a read error, since a much larger clone differs from it by one base. V usage is TRBV27 and J usage is TRBJ1-5, with a weak D call TRBD1 (5 bases). This CDR3 region has 14 residues. CDR1 is MNHEY and CDR2 is SMNVEV in the germline V gene (reference sequence). CDR3 region: CAGSPLGGGQPQHF. CDR3 sequence (DNA): TGTGCCGGCAGTCCTTTGGGGGGGGGTCAGCCCCAGCATTTT.

This clonotype was found many times. The rearrangement joins TRBV27 to TRBJ2-1, with 10 bases identical to TRBD2. With 1 base clipped from V and 7 bases from J, the junction kept 7 bases outside the gene matches. Germline V gene sequence: CDR1 MNHEY, CDR2 SMNVEV (reference sequence). This CDR3 spans 16 amino acids. This CDR3 reads CASSLLAGGKPNEQFF. Here the CDR3 DNA reads TGTGCCAGCAGTTTATTAGCGGGGGGAAAACCTAATGAGCAGTTCTTC.

A few counts support this clonotype. The rearrangement uses TRBV5-4 and TRBJ2-3, with TRBD2 matching 8 bases. The V segment lost 7 bases and the J segment 1 base; nucleotides outside the gene matches: 2. The CDR3 is made up of 13 amino acids. CDR1 and CDR2 from the germline V gene are SGHNT and YYREEE (reference sequence). The CDR3 spells CASWRGGTDTQYF. CDR3 nucleotide sequence: TGTGCCAGCTGGCGGGGGGGCACAGATACGCAGTATTTT.

The gene calls are TRBV29-1 and TRBJ1-5, with D perhaps TRBD1 (6 bases). Germline loops: CDR1 SQVTM, CDR2 ANQGSEA. V was shortened by 5 bases and J by 3 bases, with 11 bases between the two germline ends. There are 13 residues in the CDR3. In nucleotides, the CDR3 is TGCAGCGTTCTTTGGGGGCTCAATCAGCCCCAGCATTTT. It yields the protein CSVLWGLNQPQHF.

At least ten counts were recorded for this clonotype. V is TRBV7-9 and J is TRBJ2-3; TRBD1 agrees at 10 bases. CDR1 is SEHNR, CDR2 FQNEAQ, per germline (reference sequence). J lost 5 bases, V lost 8 bases, and 7 bases had no gene match. The CDR3 is 14 residues long. CDR3 bases: TGTGCCAGCGGCAGACAGGGGGCAAGAGATACGCAGTATTTT. Protein: CASGRQGARDTQYF.

This clonotype has at least ten counts. This rearrangement joins TRBV12-3 or TRBV12-4 to TRBJ1-5; D uncertain. V lost 7 bases and J 5 bases, leaving 12 bases between the germline ends. The CDR3 has 13 amino acids. CDR3 region: CASTSTEDQPQHF. CDR3 DNA sequence: TGTGCCAGCACCTCCACCGAGGATCAGCCCCAGCATTTT.

The rearrangement joins TRBV18 to TRBJ2-2; D is unclear. The CDR3 is made up of 16 amino acids. Trimming removed 4 bases from V and 7 bases from J, with 19 bases in between. Germline loops: CDR1 KGHSH, CDR2 LQKENI. The CDR3 nucleotides read TGTGCCAGCTCACAAAACTCGGACGGGTCTGGCGGGGAGCTGTTTTTT. It yields the protein CASSQNSDGSGGELFF.

A few counts support this clonotype. The chain recombines TRBV28 with TRBJ1-4, with D maybe TRBD1 (5 bases). Deletions cut 7 bases from V and 6 bases from J, with 15 bases between. This CDR3 is built from 14 residues. Looked up from germline, CDR1 is MDHEN and CDR2 is SYDVKM. CDR3 region: CASTSGTAYEKLFF. CDR3 coding DNA: TGTGCCAGCACCTCAGGGACTGCATATGAAAAACTGTTTTTT. The entire variable domain, with the rest obtained from reference TRBV28 and TRBJ1-4, is as follows: DVKVTQSSRYLVKRTGEKVFLECVQDMDHENMFWYRQDPGLGLRLIYFSYDVKMKEKGDIPEGYSVSREKKERFSLILESASTNQTSMYLCASTSGTAYEKLFFGSGTQLSVL.

This clonotype was counted at least ten times. The J gene is TRBJ2-3, the V gene TRBV11-3; the match to TRBD1 covers 7 bases. Germline values: CDR1 SGHNT, CDR2 YENEEA. With 1 base clipped from V and 6 bases from J, the junction kept 19 bases outside the gene matches. The CDR3 contains 19 residues. CDR3 bases: TGTGCCAGCAGCTTAGGAGGTAGGGGGCACCCAAAGAGTACGGATACGCAGTATTTT. Translated, it gives CASSLGGRGHPKSTDTQYF.

This clonotype was detected a few times. The rearrangement uses TRBV12-3 or TRBV12-4 and TRBJ2-2; D is undetermined. This CDR3 is 15 amino acids long. V was trimmed by 3 bases and J by 1 base, leaving 9 bases between them. This chain's CDR3 is CASSFIGQNTGELFF. CDR3 coding DNA: TGTGCCAGCAGTTTTATCGGTCAGAACACCGGGGAGCTGTTTTTT.

This clonotype was seen many times. CDR3 bases: TGTGCCAGCAGCCCCTTACAGGGGCATAGCAATCAGCCCCAGCATTTT. It translates to CASSPLQGHSNQPQHF. V is TRBV28 and J is TRBJ1-5; TRBD1 matches 7 bases. The germline V gene has CDR1 MDHEN and CDR2 SYDVKM. CDR3 size: 16 residues. V lost 6 bases to trimming and J lost 0 bases; unmatched junction nucleotides: 8.

The chain carries TRBV4-1 and TRBJ1-2, with 9 nucleotides matching TRBD1. The CDR3 has 17 amino acids. After removal of 3 bases from V and 3 bases from J, the junction contained 11 bases not matched to a gene. CDR1 MGHRA and CDR2 YSYEKL come from the germline V gene. The CDR3 protein is CASSHDPGQGPYYGYTF. CDR3 nucleotide sequence: TGCGCCAGCAGCCACGACCCGGGACAGGGCCCGTACTATGGCTACACCTTC.

The V gene is TRBV24-1, the J gene TRBJ2-1; 8 nucleotides agree with TRBD1. Germline V lookup: CDR1 KGHDR, CDR2 SFDVKD. Trimming at V came to 3 bases and at J to 4 bases, leaving 13 bases not matched to a gene. The CDR3 spans 18 residues. CDR3 in amino acids: CATSDRTPRGRKYNEQFF. The CDR3, as DNA: TGTGCCACCAGTGATCGAACCCCCAGGGGGCGAAAGTACAATGAGCAGTTCTTC.

This clonotype was seen repeatedly, ten times or more. CDR3 sequence reads: CASSSPGTGYGYTF. The CDR3 region has the DNA TGTGCCAGCAGTTCCCCCGGGACAGGCTATGGCTACACCTTC. J is TRBJ1-2 and V is TRBV27, with TRBD1 matching over 8 bases. J gave up 4 bases and V 4 bases, and 5 bases lay outside the gene matches. The CDR3 sequence is 14 residues long. Per germline, CDR1 MNHEY and CDR2 SMNVEV (reference sequence).

J is TRBJ2-3 and V is TRBV6-6; maybe TRBD2 (7 bases). Between the trimmed V and J ends, which lost 0 bases and 5 bases, there was a span of 18 bases. Per germline, CDR1 MNHNY and CDR2 SVGAGI (reference sequence). The CDR3 consists of 17 residues. CDR3 coding DNA: TGTGCCAGCAGTTACTCGGGGGGGGGGGCCGATGAAGATACGCAGTATTTT. Its protein is CASSYSGGGADEDTQYF.

This clonotype was seen many times. The chain has TRBV27 and TRBJ2-5; 10 positions match TRBD1. The CDR3 sequence is 13 residues long. In germline, CDR1 is MNHEY, CDR2 SMNVEV (reference sequence). Germline trimming cut 6 bases from V and 7 bases from J; bases unmatched to any gene: 5. The CDR3 DNA reads as TGTGCCAGCAGCCCGGGACAGGGGTGGACCCAGTACTTC. Translated: CASSPGQGWTQYF.